A selection of T cell receptor beta chains follows, all from one sample in a study of sequential checkpoint blockade in melanoma. Profiling relied on immunoSEQ multiplex PCR, and the TCRdb table lists in-frame clones only, not all of them. Of 35,000 to 40,000 clones in the sample, more than 70% were seen once. The source material was CD8+ T cells sorted from blood (inferred from file names), sampled from a patient given nivolumab and ipilimumab in sequence. All receptors derive from a human donor with melanoma. Both conserved end residues are part of each CDR3. D genes are given only for firm matches. Expanded clones get a size class; other rows say once, few or many, or leave the size out.

j_call d_call clone_size v_call cdr3_nt cdr3_aa
TRBJ2-2 TRBD1 NA TRBV7-3 TGTGCCAGCAGCCAAAGGAGGACAGGTCCGAACACCGGGGAGCTGTTTTTT CASSQRRTGPNTGELFF
TRBJ2-7 TRBD1 NA TRBV5-1 TGCGCCAGCAGCTTGAGACAGGGAAACTCCTACGAGCAGTACTTC CASSLRQGNSYEQYF
TRBJ1-1 NA NA TRBV9 TGTGCCAGCAGCGACGGACAACCGTCTGAAGCTTTCTTT CASSDGQPSEAFF
TRBJ1-1 NA NA TRBV6-1 TGTGCCAGCAGTGGATACAGTGGGCACACTGAAGCTTTCTTT CASSGYSGHTEAFF
TRBJ2-1 TRBD2 NA TRBV7-3 TGTGCCAGCAGCTTAAAAGCGGGAGGGAGAAGGGCTAATGAGTGGCAGTTCTTC CASSLKAGGRRANEWQFF
TRBJ1-1 NA medium-sized TRBV5-1 TGCGCCAGCAGCACAGGGTTGAACACTGAAGCTTTCTTT CASSTGLNTEAFF
TRBJ1-5 NA NA TRBV27 TGTGCCAGCAGTTTAAGCGGCGGGGGCGGGCAGCCCCAGCATTTT CASSLSGGGGQPQHF
TRBJ2-2 NA once TRBV11-2 TGTGCCAGCAGCTTAGAATTCGAGTGGACCGGGGAGCTGTTTTTT CASSLEFEWTGELFF
TRBJ2-3 NA NA TRBV7-6 TGTGCCAGCAGCTTACTCGGCGGGAGCACAGATACGCAGTATTTT CASSLLGGSTDTQYF
TRBJ2-7 NA NA TRBV28 TGTGCCAGCAGTCCCCGACTAGTCGGCGACGAGCAGTACTTC CASSPRLVGDEQYF
TRBJ1-5 NA NA TRBV9 TGTGCCAGCAGCCTAGACAGTATGGGCAATCAGCCCCAGCATTTT CASSLDSMGNQPQHF
TRBJ2-7 TRBD1 NA TRBV19 TGTGCCAGTAGTCCCGGGACAGGGATCGACTACGAGCAGTACTTC CASSPGTGIDYEQYF
TRBJ2-7 TRBD1 NA TRBV5-1 TGCGCCAGCAGCACGTGGACAGGGGAGTACGAGCAGTACTTC CASSTWTGEYEQYF
TRBJ2-1 TRBD2 NA TRBV19 TGTGCCAGTAGTGTGAGACTAGCACCCTCCTACAATGAGCAGTTCTTC CASSVRLAPSYNEQFF
TRBJ2-1 NA once TRBV5-4 TGTGCCAGCAGCTTGGGACTTAGCTCCTACAATGAGCAGTTCTTC CASSLGLSSYNEQFF
TRBJ2-7 NA once TRBV28 TGTGCCAGCAGTCACGGAGTGGAATACGAGCAGTACTTC CASSHGVEYEQYF
TRBJ2-2 NA NA TRBV29-1 TGCAGCGTTGTATACAGATACACCGGGGAGCTGTTTTTT CSVVYRYTGELFF
TRBJ2-5 TRBD2 once TRBV19 TGTGCCAGTAGTACAACCCGACTAGCGGGAGTGCAAGGAGAGACCCAGTACTTC CASSTTRLAGVQGETQYF
TRBJ2-7 TRBD2 NA TRBV27 TGTGCCAGCAGTTTACATGGACTAGCGGGAGTCGAGCAGTACTTC CASSLHGLAGVEQYF
TRBJ2-1 TRBD2 NA TRBV30 TGTGCCTGGAGTGGACTAGCGGGGTACAATGAGCAGTTCTTC CAWSGLAGYNEQFF
TRBJ2-7 NA NA TRBV4-2 TGTGCCAGCAGCCACCCCGGCATCCAACTAGCCTACGAGCAGTACTTC CASSHPGIQLAYEQYF
TRBJ2-1 TRBD1 NA TRBV19 TGTGCCAGTAGCCTGAGACAGGGTAACGATGAGCAGTTCTTC CASSLRQGNDEQFF
TRBJ2-3 TRBD2 NA TRBV28 TGTGCCAGCAGTTTGGCGGGAGGGCCCCCAGATACGCAGTATTTT CASSLAGGPPDTQYF
TRBJ2-5 NA NA TRBV19 TGTGCCAGTAGTATAGCCGACAGGGGAGGGGAGACCCAGTACTTC CASSIADRGGETQYF
TRBJ2-3 NA once TRBV9 TGTGCCAGCAGTGTGGGGGCGACAGATACGCAGTATTTT CASSVGATDTQYF
TRBJ1-1 NA few TRBV29-1 TGCAGCGTGAGGGAGGGTTTGGCCACTGAAGCTTTCTTT CSVREGLATEAFF
TRBJ1-4 TRBD1 NA TRBV15 TGTGCCACCAGCAGAGGTCTGAACAGGGGGCTGGCTAATGAAAAACTGTTTTTT CATSRGLNRGLANEKLFF
TRBJ2-7 NA NA TRBV6-5 TGTGCCAGCAGTCCGGGTACAGGGTACTACGAGCAGTACTTC CASSPGTGYYEQYF
TRBJ2-7 TRBD2 NA TRBV7-3 TGTGCCAGCAGCGAGTCGGGAGGGGGATACGAGCAGTACTTC CASSESGGGYEQYF
TRBJ1-3 NA NA TRBV11-2 TGTGCCAGCAGCTTAGTCCAAGGTCAGGTCCACACCATATATTTT CASSLVQGQVHTIYF
TRBJ1-5 NA NA TRBV27 TGTGCCAGCAGTTTAAATCCTTACAATCAGCCCCAGCATTTT CASSLNPYNQPQHF
TRBJ2-5 TRBD2 NA TRBV19 TGTGCCAGTAGCGAGGGACTAGCGGGAGGTGGTGAGACCCAGTACTTC CASSEGLAGGGETQYF
TRBJ1-1 NA NA TRBV9 TGTGCCAGCAGCGTGGGCCGGTTGAACACTGAAGCTTTCTTT CASSVGRLNTEAFF
TRBJ2-1 TRBD2 NA TRBV10-3 TGTGCCATCAGTGAGGGGACTAGCGGGATAAATGAGCAGTTCTTC CAISEGTSGINEQFF
TRBJ1-2 NA few TRBV6-6 TGTGCCAGCAGTTGGGGGGGTGGCTACACCTTC CASSWGGGYTF
TRBJ1-5 NA NA TRBV7-7 TGTGCCAGCAGCTTAGCGCCCAGGGGAAATCAGCCCCAGCATTTT CASSLAPRGNQPQHF
TRBJ2-7 NA NA TRBV9 TGTGCCAGCAGCGCGGGGGGCTCCTCCTACGAGCAGTACTTC CASSAGGSSYEQYF
TRBJ1-1 TRBD1 NA TRBV27 TGTGCCAGCAGTTTCCCAGGGGGAAATGAAGCTTTCTTT CASSFPGGNEAFF
TRBJ1-1 NA NA TRBV27 TGTGCCAGCAGTTTACCAGGGTTGGGCACTGAAGCTTTCTTT CASSLPGLGTEAFF
TRBJ2-1 TRBD2 NA TRBV13 TGTGCCAGCAGCTTAATTTCTAGCGGGAGTACCTACAATGAGCAGTTCTTC CASSLISSGSTYNEQFF
TRBJ1-1 NA NA TRBV5-1 TGCGCCAGCAGACGGGGGAACACTGAAGCTTTCTTT CASRRGNTEAFF
TRBJ1-1 TRBD1 NA TRBV9 TGTGCCAGCAGCGCCCCTTTACAGGGGGTGAACACTGAAGCTTTCTTT CASSAPLQGVNTEAFF
TRBJ2-7 NA NA TRBV28 TGTGCCAGCAGTTTGGGCCAGAGCTCCTACGAGCAGTACTTC CASSLGQSSYEQYF
TRBJ2-7 NA NA TRBV7-9 TGTGCCAGCAGCTTAGTGTCAGGGTACGAGCAGTACTTC CASSLVSGYEQYF
TRBJ2-5 NA NA TRBV15 TGTGCCACCAGCATCCTTGCAGGGTGGGAGACCCAGTACTTC CATSILAGWETQYF
TRBJ2-3 NA NA TRBV5-5 TGTGCCAGCAGCTTGGCCTACAGGAGCACAGATACGCAGTATTTT CASSLAYRSTDTQYF